Listed below are T cell receptor beta chains from one sample, sequenced in a study of beta chain features in type 1 diabetes. Profiling relied on immunoSEQ multiplex PCR, and the TCRdb table lists in-frame clones only, not all of them. The sample shows some 190,000 clones, roughly 7.1% of them seen only once. Sequencing was carried out using central memory CD4+ T cells from blood. These receptors were taken from a woman between 40 and 55 years old with type 1 diabetes. Each CDR3 is given with its conserved first and last residue. Clone sizes are given selectively: once, few, many, or a class where the clone is expanded.

j_gene | abundance | v_gene | CDR3aa
TRBJ2-5 | - | TRBV19 | CASSSQRAETQYF
TRBJ1-1 | few | TRBV5-1 | CASSEQGAKTEAFF
TRBJ1-1 | many | TRBV7-9 | CAYGHTEAFF
TRBJ1-2 | - | TRBV4-3 | CASSQEPGFNYGYTF
TRBJ1-1 | few | TRBV7-9 | CASSGGGTEAFF
TRBJ1-1 | - | TRBV28 | CASSLEARAAFF
TRBJ1-2 | few | TRBV28 | CASSFGLEGYTF
TRBJ2-2 | - | TRBV2 | CASSMRGLYTGELFF
TRBJ2-7 | few | TRBV5-4 | CASTGQAGREQYF
TRBJ2-4 | - | TRBV6-1 | CASTTGQGNIQYF
TRBJ2-7 | - | TRBV7-2 | CASSLNRGNYEQYF
TRBJ2-7 | few | TRBV28 | CASCGTSGHEQYF
TRBJ1-3 | few | TRBV2 | CASTRAVNSGNTIYF
TRBJ2-5 | many | TRBV9 | CASSVAVGRETQYF
TRBJ2-5 | few | TRBV7-2 | CASSSIAGEETQYF
TRBJ1-2 | few | TRBV30 | CAWSTPEHGYTF
TRBJ1-1 | - | TRBV27 | CASSFRRQGMNTEAFF
TRBJ2-5 | few | TRBV5-5 | CASSFNVGGETQYF
TRBJ1-3 | - | TRBV14 | CASSPIASGNTIYF